Reported below is one T cell receptor (beta chain). Its antigen is still unknown. Pools of viral peptides were used by the ViraFEST assay to expand antigen-specific CD4+ T cells ahead of sequencing. Following a roughly 9-day culture, CD4+ T cells were purified. Culturing of a few million PBMC per well took place with roughly 10 IU/ml IL-2 and around 10 ug/ml peptides. The germline V gene has CDR1 MNHNY and CDR2 SVGAGI (reference sequence). The CDR3 runs 11 residues. Trimming shortened V by 6 bases and J by 5 bases, and 7 bases separated the two germline ends. Method: immunoSEQ multiplex PCR; TCRdb's copy keeps in-frame clones and lacks some. This table holds approximately 54,000 clones, approximately 79% found once. This sample was included in a study of vaccination effects on CD4 cells after COVID-19. Overall study: Participants got two doses of BNT162b2 or mRNA-1273 vaccine.

Study-wide findings and caveats: Early timepoints after infection were absent, and convalescent patients were few in the study. Healthy vaccinees' vaccine-induced clones included only 1 of 255 cross-reacting with common cold coronaviruses.

This chain uses TRBV6-6 with TRBJ1-1; tentative D call: TRBD1 (6 bases). This material consisted of CD4+ T cells from PBMCs cultured with HCoV-229E spike peptides, taken before COVID-19 vaccination. This receptor was identified in a human donor who received a COVID-19 vaccine. The CDR3 DNA follows: TGTGCCAGCAGAGGGGGGACTGAAGCTTTCTTT. Protein sequence: CASRGGTEAFF.